This T cell receptor (beta chain) was obtained from a study of PD-L1 blockade in urothelial cancer. Study summary: The median T cell count in blood samples was 110,000 to 150,000.

The authors spiked synthetic TCR analog templates into each PCR. Sequencing was performed with immunoSEQ multiplex PCR; in TCRdb, only in-frame clones are kept and a portion is missing. The data contain 40,000 to 55,000 clones, roughly 88% of them singletons. As concerns this clone: Antigen: not known.

Described time point: pretreatment peripheral blood. Germline V lookup: CDR1 MGHDK, CDR2 SYGVNS. Unmatched junction bases numbered 8, after V lost 7 bases and J lost 5 bases. CDR3 size: 14 residues. Overall study findings and caveats: Enhanced expansion of tumor-associated blood clones at 3 weeks characterized durable-benefit patients.

The sample was PBMCs, taken around atezolizumab (anti-PD-L1) treatment. This chain connects TRBV25-1 to TRBJ1-1, with 9 positions matching TRBD1. The sequence was obtained from a donor aged 40 or over with urothelial cancer. The CDR3 region is CASTRQGVGTEAFF. The DNA for the CDR3 is TGTGCCAGCACCCGACAGGGGGTCGGGACTGAAGCTTTCTTT.